This T cell receptor (beta chain) is from a study of graft-versus-host responses after intestinal transplantation. Findings and limits, study-wide: Analysis identified GvH clones in recipient marrow, with some appearing first in ileum or blood.

Concerning this clone: Its cognate antigen is unknown.

Assay used: immunoSEQ multiplex PCR; TCRdb lists only in-frame clones, some missing. The sample has 80,000 to 95,000 clones; 90% to 95% are singletons. The receptor was derived from a human donor who received an intestinal transplant. Source: unstimulated CD8+ T cells sorted from spleen or lymph node cells, taken before intestinal transplant.

CDR3 region: CASSIGPAEAFF. CDR3 in DNA: TGTGCCAGTAGTATAGGTCCCGCTGAAGCTTTCTTT. This chain connects TRBV19 to TRBJ1-1; D is ambiguous. The CDR3 sequence is 12 residues long. Trimming took 1 base from V and 6 from J, leaving 6 bases between them. CDR1 LNHDA and CDR2 SQIVND come from the germline V gene (reference sequence). Full variable domain (missing parts from reference TRBV19 and TRBJ1-1): DGGITQSPKYLFRKEGQNVTLSCEQNLNHDAMYWYRQDPGQGLRLIYYSQIVNDFQKGDIAEGYSVSREKKESFPLTVTSAQKNPTAFYLCASSIGPAEAFFGQGTRLTVV.